The source of this T cell receptor (beta chain) is a study of CXCR3-negative and CXCR3-positive naive CD8 T cells. Germline V lookup: CDR1 WNHNN, CDR2 SYGVQD (reference sequence). The CDR3 is 14 residues long. The authors prepared UMI-labeled TRB cDNA libraries by 5' RACE. Each CDR3 protein gets one entry in TCRdb, which reprocessed the 5' RACE reads and gives no DNA. The sample table includes roughly 40,000 distinct CDR3 sequences. Points on this clonotype: The antigen is not known.

General study findings and limits: PBMCs showed partially decreased CXCR3 expression after cryopreservation, and most assays used fresh PBMCs.

This sequence was found in a human donor in good health. Some clones in this sample may be carry-over from other donors' samples. The rearrangement uses TRBV10-1 and TRBJ2-5; the D call of TRBD1 rests on TCRdb alone, since no DNA is present to check it. Sequences were obtained from memory CD8+ T cells from blood. The CDR3 sequence: CASSESQGTRTQYF.